This T cell receptor (beta chain) was identified in a study of T cells after posttransplantation cyclophosphamide. Study-wide points: TRB overlap between skin or GI tissue T cells and blood was limited.

A remark on this clone: Its specificity is unknown. The same CDR3 also results from other DNA sequences found in this sample.

Clones were read by immunoSEQ multiplex PCR, and TCRdb kept only the in-frame ones, dropping some. The sample consists of 50,000 to 60,000 clones, roughly 94% of them appearing once. The CDR3 runs to 14 residues. V dropped 0 bases and J dropped 1 base, with 7 bases sitting between them. Germline CDR1 LNHNV, CDR2 YYDKDF (reference sequence). On the day of bone marrow donation, the related graft donor provided peripheral blood. This sequence originates from a woman aged 25 to 45 in good health and a related stem cell transplant donor. The chain joins TRBV15 to TRBJ2-7; possibly TRBD2 for D (5 bases). The source material was PBMCs. CDR3 DNA: TGTGCCACCAGCAGAGATAGAGGGTCCTACGAGCAGTACTTC. Translated: CATSRDRGSYEQYF.